The 27 T cell receptor beta chains listed next were all sequenced from one sample in a study of long-term antiretroviral therapy in people with HIV (dated by TCRdb to between 2021 and 2024). The immunoSEQ hsTCRB v3.0 assay was used at survey level resolution for TRB variable region sequencing. TCRdb provides this immuneACCESS table in a form limited to in-frame rearrangements. Some clones are lacking; in checked studies, under half of them reflect an unresolved V gene, and why the rest are absent is not known. Across this sample there are approximately 17,000 clones, with around 81% seen only once. The ten largest clones represent roughly 4.7% of the sample. Sequences were derived from unsorted PBMCs, sampled 0.1 years before starting antiretroviral therapy. These TCRs come from a man aged 18-30 years with HIV.

A few counts support this clone. This chain connects TRBV7-2 to TRBJ1-6, with a tentative D call TRBD1 (6 bases). V dropped 2 bases and J dropped 7 bases, with 15 bases sitting between them. Germline V lookup: CDR1 SGHTA, CDR2 FQGNSA. The CDR3 covers 16 residues. The DNA for the CDR3 is TGTGCCAGCAGCTTACCCCCAGGGGTATCAAATTCACCCCTCCACTTT. Amino acids: CASSLPPGVSNSPLHF.

CDR3 in DNA: TGTGCCATCAGTGACGGTATCACTGAAGCTTTCTTT. Amino acid sequence: CAISDGITEAFF. The chain combines TRBV10-3 with TRBJ1-1; D remains ambiguous. From germline, CDR1 is ENHRY and CDR2 SYGVKD. The CDR3 spans 12 residues. V was clipped by 3 bases and J by 4 bases, with 6 bases between them.

CDR3 bases: TGCGCCAGCAGCCAAGATCGCGCGGGAGAGCAGTTCTTC. Amino acid sequence: CASSQDRAGEQFF. The chain combines TRBV4-3 with TRBJ2-1; TRBD2 might be the D (6 bases). CDR1 is LGHNA and CDR2 is YSLEER in the germline V gene. CDR3 length: 13 amino acids. Trimming cost V 0 bases and J 10 bases, with 10 bases left between them.

CDR3 amino acids: CASSPGLGFPLQETQYF. For the CDR3, the DNA is TGTGCCAGCAGCCCGGGGTTAGGCTTCCCCTTACAAGAGACCCAGTACTTC. The V call is TRBV7-9, the J call TRBJ2-5; D is possibly TRBD2 (5 bases). The CDR3 loop spans 17 amino acids. Germline assignment: CDR1 SEHNR and CDR2 FQNEAQ (reference sequence). Trimming removed 5 bases at V and 2 bases at J, with 21 bases between.

The V call is TRBV6-5, the J call TRBJ1-2; D is undetermined. Looked up from germline, CDR1 is MNHEY and CDR2 is SVGAGI. Deletions cut 6 bases from V and 0 bases from J, with 11 bases between. The CDR3 extends over 14 amino acids. The CDR3 spells CASSPYGANYGYTF. DNA of the CDR3: TGTGCCAGCAGCCCTTATGGGGCTAACTATGGCTACACCTTC.

V usage is TRBV5-6 and J usage is TRBJ1-1, with D maybe TRBD1 (5 bases). The CDR3 runs 14 residues. The germline gives CDR1 SGHDT, CDR2 YYEEEE. Between the trimmed V and J ends, which lost 4 bases and 6 bases, there was a span of 16 bases. The CDR3 bases are TGTGCCAGCAGCGCGCTCGTGAGGGGCCCTGAAGCTTTCTTT. The encoded protein is CASSALVRGPEAFF.

The chain's CDR3 is CASSRTSGEASTDTQYF. CDR3 nucleotide sequence: TGTGCCAGCAGTCGGACTAGCGGGGAAGCTAGCACAGATACGCAGTATTTT. V and J are TRBV28 and TRBJ2-3; TRBD2 aligns across 12 bases. The CDR3 runs to 17 residues. The V and J ends lost 5 bases and 0 bases, in that order; junction bases with no gene match: 6. In germline, CDR1 is MDHEN, CDR2 SYDVKM. Combining the CDR3 with reference TRBV28 and TRBJ2-3 gives the whole variable domain DVKVTQSSRYLVKRTGEKVFLECVQDMDHENMFWYRQDPGLGLRLIYFSYDVKMKEKGDIPEGYSVSREKKERFSLILESASTNQTSMYLCASSRTSGEASTDTQYFGPGTRLTVL.

This clone appeared a few times. Different DNA sequences within this sample yield the same CDR3. This rearrangement joins TRBV9 to TRBJ1-6; D not resolved. The V end was cut by 4 bases, the J end by 2 bases, with 4 bases between. The CDR3 sequence is 13 residues long. The germline CDR1 and CDR2 sequences are SGDLS and YYNGEE. The CDR3 coding sequence is TGTGCCAGCAGCCTAGCCTATAATTCACCCCTCCACTTT. Translated: CASSLAYNSPLHF.

This sequence joins TRBV5-1 and TRBJ2-7, with 8 bases matching TRBD2. CDR3 length: 13 amino acids. J lost 0 bases, V lost 6 bases, and 2 bases had no gene match. From germline, CDR1 is SGHRS and CDR2 YFSETQ. The CDR3 reads CASMREASYEQYF. For the CDR3, the DNA is TGCGCCAGCATGCGGGAGGCCTCCTACGAGCAGTACTTC.

The chain carries TRBV7-2 and TRBJ2-5; 8 nucleotides line up with TRBD2. The V gene's germline CDR1 is SGHTA and CDR2 FQGNSA. The CDR3 loop spans 15 amino acids. J was trimmed by 5 bases and V by 9 bases; bases with no gene match: 14. The CDR3 DNA follows: TGTGCCAGTACCCGTCAGCCAGCGGGAGTGGAGACCCAGTACTTC. Its translation is CASTRQPAGVETQYF.

This clone has only a few counts. The chain carries TRBV5-5 and TRBJ2-7; no clear D gene. Deletions cut 2 bases from V and 5 bases from J, with 5 bases between. Germline V gene lookup returns CDR1 SGHKS and CDR2 YYEKEE (reference sequence). This CDR3 contains 11 residues. The CDR3 sequence is CASSFRNEQYF. In nucleotides, the CDR3 is TGTGCCAGCAGCTTCAGGAACGAGCAGTACTTC.

This rearrangement joins TRBV5-6 to TRBJ1-2; D remains ambiguous. Germline V CDR1 and CDR2: SGHDT, YYEEEE. The V end lost 4 bases, the J end lost 0 bases, and 13 bases lay between the germline ends. The CDR3 length is 15 residues. The CDR3 nucleotides read TGTGCCAGCAGCCTCCTCAGGCGTTCTAACTATGGCTACACCTTC. Residues: CASSLLRRSNYGYTF.

The gene calls are TRBV2 and TRBJ2-7; 7 bases are a match to TRBD1. The CDR3 spans 13 residues. Germline lookup yields CDR1 SNHLY and CDR2 FYNNEI. V lost 10 bases, J lost 0 bases, and 6 bases stayed unmatched. The CDR3 here is CAIGTAISYEQYF. DNA for the CDR3: TGTGCCATCGGGACAGCGATCTCCTACGAGCAGTACTTC.

V usage is TRBV28 and J usage is TRBJ1-5; D not resolved. V lost 7 bases and J lost 0, with 10 bases in between. The V gene's germline CDR1 is MDHEN and CDR2 SYDVKM. The CDR3 spans 14 residues. CDR3 in amino acids: CASNPPYSNQPQHF. DNA for the CDR3: TGTGCCAGCAATCCGCCGTATAGCAATCAGCCCCAGCATTTT. The full variable domain, in which reference TRBV28 and TRBJ1-5 provide the parts outside the CDR3, is DVKVTQSSRYLVKRTGEKVFLECVQDMDHENMFWYRQDPGLGLRLIYFSYDVKMKEKGDIPEGYSVSREKKERFSLILESASTNQTSMYLCASNPPYSNQPQHFGDGTRLSIL.

The CDR3, as DNA: TGTGCCAGCAGCCGAAGAGGACTAGCTCGGAGCACAGATACGCAGTATTTT. Translation gives CASSRRGLARSTDTQYF. V is TRBV11-3 and J is TRBJ2-3, with 8 bases that match TRBD2. CDR3 length: 17 residues. V was clipped by 5 bases and J by 0 bases; unmatched bases: 10. Germline CDR1 SGHNT, CDR2 YENEEA.

The CDR3 sequence is CASSDTYNSPLHF. In DNA, the CDR3 is TGTGCCAGCTCAGACACCTATAATTCACCCCTCCACTTT. The V call is TRBV18, the J call TRBJ1-6; D gene ambiguous. With 5 bases removed from V and 2 bases from J, the gap between germline ends came to 4 bases. CDR3 size: 13 residues. Germline V gene lookup returns CDR1 KGHSH and CDR2 LQKENI.

The chain is built from TRBV5-5 and TRBJ2-1, with 7 bases matching TRBD2. The CDR3 length is 16 residues. CDR1 and CDR2 from the germline V gene are SGHKS and YYEKEE (reference sequence). V lost 0 bases to trimming and J lost 0 bases; unmatched junction nucleotides: 3. The CDR3 DNA follows: TGTGCCAGCAGCTTGGCCGGGACTACCTCCTACAATGAGCAGTTCTTC. Translation gives CASSLAGTTSYNEQFF.

This chain joins TRBV19 and TRBJ1-5; TRBD1 matches 7 bases. The ends lost 5 bases at V and 4 bases at J; junction bases unmatched: 8. CDR1 is LNHDA and CDR2 is SQIVND in the germline V gene (reference sequence). The CDR3 is 15 amino acids. CDR3 amino acids: CASSLVTGVNQPQHF. The DNA of the CDR3 is TGTGCCAGTAGTCTTGTCACAGGGGTGAATCAGCCCCAGCATTTT.

V is TRBV2 and J is TRBJ1-2, with a weak D call TRBD1 (5 bases). Germline values: CDR1 SNHLY, CDR2 FYNNEI. Trimming cost V 6 bases and J 8 bases, with 10 bases left between them. This CDR3 is 11 amino acids long. The CDR3 loop is CASSTRQGYTF. In DNA, the CDR3 is TGTGCCAGCAGCACTAGACAGGGCTACACCTTC. The variable domain in full, with the rest retrieved from reference TRBV2 and TRBJ1-2, is EPEVTQTPSHQVTQMGQEVILRCVPISNHLYFYWYRQILGQKVEFLVSFYNNEISEKSEIFDDQFSVERPDGSNFTLKIRSTKLEDSAMYFCASSTRQGYTFGSGTRLTVV.

The J gene is TRBJ2-7, the V gene TRBV19; 10 nucleotides agree with TRBD1. The CDR3 sequence is 14 residues long. After removal of 3 bases from V and 3 bases from J, the junction contained 2 bases not matched to a gene. CDR1 and CDR2 from the germline V gene are LNHDA and SQIVND (reference sequence). CDR3 coding DNA: TGTGCCAGTAGTATGGGACAGGGGATCTACGAGCAGTACTTC. Its translation is CASSMGQGIYEQYF.

The chain joins TRBV6-6 to TRBJ2-7; D is undetermined. V lost 4 bases to trimming and J lost 4 bases, with 14 bases between them. This CDR3 spans 14 amino acids. From germline, CDR1 is MNHNY and CDR2 SVGAGI (reference sequence). In DNA, the CDR3 is TGTGCCAGCAGTTCGCAGGACCTCGGGTACGAGCAGTACTTC. Protein product: CASSSQDLGYEQYF.

The genes are TRBV10-3 and TRBJ2-3, with TRBD2 identical over 11 bases. There are 17 residues in the CDR3. V dropped 6 bases and J dropped 2; count of bases not matched to a gene: 10. Germline loops: CDR1 ENHRY, CDR2 SYGVKD. The CDR3 nucleotides are TGTGCCATCAGCGCTGGGACTAGCGGACCGGCCACAGATACGCAGTATTTT. Encoded protein: CAISAGTSGPATDTQYF.

V gene TRBV10-3 combines with J gene TRBJ2-2; TRBD2 aligns across 10 bases. Per germline, CDR1 ENHRY and CDR2 SYGVKD. J was trimmed by 3 bases and V by 3 bases; bases with no gene match: 7. The CDR3 runs to 17 residues. The CDR3 sequence: CAISDTGAGGDTGELFF. The DNA for the CDR3 is TGTGCCATCAGTGATACCGGAGCGGGAGGGGACACCGGGGAGCTGTTTTTT.

The chain recombines TRBV7-9 with TRBJ2-1; D is possibly TRBD2 (5 bases). The V end was cut by 7 bases, the J end by 8 bases, with 18 bases between. The CDR3 totals 14 residues. Germline values: CDR1 SEHNR, CDR2 FQNEAQ (reference sequence). The CDR3 DNA reads TGTGCCAGCACCCCGGGAAAAAAGCGCCATGAGCAGTTCTTC. Translation gives CASTPGKKRHEQFF.

V and J are TRBV4-3 and TRBJ2-3; 12 bases are shared with TRBD2. The junction had 14 bases not matched to a gene; V was cut back by 4 bases and J by 0 bases. CDR1 and CDR2 from the germline V gene are LGHNA and YSLEER. This CDR3 region has 20 residues. CDR3 residues: CASSLADTSGGFGSTDTQYF. The CDR3 nucleotides read TGCGCCAGCAGCCTAGCTGATACTAGCGGGGGGTTTGGTAGCACAGATACGCAGTATTTT.

This chain's CDR3 is CASAARVDTGELFF. For the CDR3, the DNA is TGCGCCAGCGCCGCCAGAGTGGACACCGGGGAGCTGTTTTTT. This rearrangement joins TRBV4-3 to TRBJ2-2; unclear D gene. Trimming took 8 bases from V and 3 from J, leaving 13 bases between them. This CDR3 contains 14 residues. Germline CDR1 LGHNA, CDR2 YSLEER.

The J gene is TRBJ1-5, the V gene TRBV6-5, with 9 bases identical to TRBD1. The germline gives CDR1 MNHEY, CDR2 SVGAGI. The CDR3 spans 14 residues. V was clipped by 4 bases and J by 5 bases; unmatched bases: 3. The DNA of the CDR3 is TGTGCCAGCAGTTGGGACAGGGCCGATCAGCCCCAGCATTTT. Its translation: CASSWDRADQPQHF.